The source of this T cell receptor (beta chain) is a study of T cells after yellow fever vaccination. This clonotype appeared a few times. Its matching antigen is unknown. General study findings and limits: Contamination by abundant bulk-population clonotypes could be present in FACS-sorted repertoires.

CDR1 and CDR2 from the germline V gene are MNHEY and SMNVEV (reference sequence). The CDR3 extends over 17 amino acids. V trimming: 6 bases; J trimming: 7 bases; junction bases outside the gene matches: 19. TCRdb recomputed calls from the 5' RACE reads with MiXCR, one row per CDR3 protein. Found here are approximately 450,000 distinct CDR3 sequences, 15% to 20% of them singletons; the top ten hold 15% to 20%. V gene TRBV27 combines with J gene TRBJ2-7; 9 nucleotides line up with TRBD1. Material: PBMCs, obtained before the yellow fever booster vaccination. This TCR was sampled from a young man who received the YFV17D yellow fever vaccine. CDR3 in amino acids: CASRRNSQPGQGSEQYF. The CDR3 DNA sequence: TGTGCCAGCAGGAGAAATTCTCAGCCGGGACAGGGTTCAGAGCAGTACTTC.